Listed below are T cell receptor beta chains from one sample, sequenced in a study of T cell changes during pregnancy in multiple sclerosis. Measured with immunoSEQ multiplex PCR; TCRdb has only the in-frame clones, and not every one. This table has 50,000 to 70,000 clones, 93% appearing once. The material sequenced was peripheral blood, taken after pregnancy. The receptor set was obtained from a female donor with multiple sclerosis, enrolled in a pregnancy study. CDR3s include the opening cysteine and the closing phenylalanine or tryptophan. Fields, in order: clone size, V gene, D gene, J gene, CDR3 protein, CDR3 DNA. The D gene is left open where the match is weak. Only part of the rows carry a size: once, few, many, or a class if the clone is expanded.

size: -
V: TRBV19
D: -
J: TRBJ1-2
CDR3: CASSHQAFYGYTF
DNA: TGTGCCAGTAGTCATCAGGCTTTCTATGGCTACACCTTC

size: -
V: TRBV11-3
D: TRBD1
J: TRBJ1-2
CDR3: CASKGQGRLGYGYTF
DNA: TGTGCCAGCAAGGGACAGGGGCGGTTAGGCTATGGCTACACCTTC

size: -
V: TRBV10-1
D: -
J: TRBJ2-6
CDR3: CGRGGEPSGANVLTF
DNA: TGCGGGCGAGGCGGTGAACCTTCTGGGGCCAACGTCCTGACTTTC

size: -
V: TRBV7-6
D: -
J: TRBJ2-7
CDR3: CASSLKPPPHEQYF
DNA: TGTGCCAGCAGCTTAAAGCCACCCCCCCACGAGCAGTACTTC

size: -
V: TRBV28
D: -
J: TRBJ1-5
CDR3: CASSPPGGGGNQPQHF
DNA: TGTGCCAGCAGTCCCCCGGGAGGCGGAGGAAATCAGCCCCAGCATTTT

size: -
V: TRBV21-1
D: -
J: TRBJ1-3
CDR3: CASSHPPPGGFAGNTIYF
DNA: TGTGCCAGCTCTCACCCCCCCCCGGGGGGCTTTGCCGGAAACACCATATATTTT

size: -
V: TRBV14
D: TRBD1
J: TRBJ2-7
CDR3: CASSLQGPRAGEQYF
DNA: TGTGCCAGCAGCCTACAGGGGCCCCGCGCCGGTGAGCAGTACTTC

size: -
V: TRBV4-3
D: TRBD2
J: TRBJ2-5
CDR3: CASSQFGTSGQETQYF
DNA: TGCGCCAGCAGCCAATTCGGGACTAGCGGGCAAGAGACCCAGTACTTC

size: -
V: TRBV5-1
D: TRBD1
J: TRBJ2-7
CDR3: CASSSGQAAYEQYF
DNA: TGCGCCAGCAGCTCCGGACAGGCTGCCTACGAGCAGTACTTC

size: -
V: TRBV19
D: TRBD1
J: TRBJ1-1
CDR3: CASSIVGTGGADTEAFF
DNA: TGTGCCAGTAGTATAGTTGGGACAGGGGGCGCGGACACTGAAGCTTTCTTT

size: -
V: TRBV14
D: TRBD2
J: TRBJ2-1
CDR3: CASSQAIGAGGLFF
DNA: TGTGCCAGCAGCCAGGCCATCGGAGCGGGAGGTCTGTTCTTC

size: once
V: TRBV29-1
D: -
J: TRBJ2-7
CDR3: CSVMTGFSEQYF
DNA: TGCAGCGTCATGACAGGATTTTCCGAGCAGTACTTC